The rows below give T cell receptor beta chains drawn from one sample of a study of vaccination effects on CD4 cells after COVID-19. Their recognized antigens are unknown. Clones were sequenced by immunoSEQ multiplex PCR, and TCRdb holds only the in-frame ones, with some missing. The table includes over 30,000 clones, more than 60% detected once. Sequenced material: CD4+ T cells from PBMCs cultured with SARS-CoV-2 spike peptides, taken before COVID-19 vaccination. Receptors originate from a human donor who received a COVID-19 vaccine. Both conserved end residues are part of each CDR3. The D gene is left open where the match is weak. Only some rows state a clone size, as once, few, many or a class for expanded clones.

>-|TRBV19|TRBJ2-1|once
TGTGCCAGTAGGCAAGGGGGGGAAGGGGGCGCTTCTGGGCAGTTCTTC
CASRQGGEGGASGQFF
>TRBD2|TRBV5-1|TRBJ2-1|few
TGCGCCAGCAGCTTGTATGCTAGCGGGATTGTTAGTAATGAGCAGTTCTTC
CASSLYASGIVSNEQFF
>-|TRBV5-4|TRBJ2-7|-
TGTGCCAGCAGCTTGGGTACTGGCGAGCAGTACTTC
CASSLGTGEQYF
>-|TRBV6-5|TRBJ1-5|-
TGTGCCAGCAACGAGAATCAGCCCCAGCATTTT
CASNENQPQHF
>-|TRBV14|TRBJ2-7|-
TGTGCCAGCAGCCAAGTTGTCGGCTACGAGCAGTACTTC
CASSQVVGYEQYF
>-|TRBV9|TRBJ2-2|-
TGTGCCAGCAGGAACCCAGGGGTCGGACATAGGAACACCGGGGAGCTGTTTTTT
CASRNPGVGHRNTGELFF
>-|TRBV18|TRBJ1-1|-
TGTGCCAGCTCACTTCGGGGGGGCAGGGACACTGAAGCTTTCTTT
CASSLRGGRDTEAFF
>-|TRBV6-2/TRBV6-3|TRBJ1-5|-
TGTGCCAGCAGTTATGAGGAGAAACAGCCCCAGCATTTT
CASSYEEKQPQHF
>-|TRBV30|TRBJ1-2|-
TGTGCCTGGAGTGTATTTGGGACTCCCGCCTATGGCTACACCTTC
CAWSVFGTPAYGYTF
>-|TRBV11-2|TRBJ2-7|-
TGTGCCAGCAGCTTAGGTGGGGTAGGGACCTACGAGCAGTACTTC
CASSLGGVGTYEQYF
>-|TRBV28|TRBJ2-5|-
TGTGCCAGCAGTTCCGGGGGCCAAGAGACCCAGTACTTC
CASSSGGQETQYF
>-|TRBV19|TRBJ1-1|few
TGTGCCAGTAGCTGGGAGGGGACTGAAGCTTTCTTT
CASSWEGTEAFF
>TRBD2|TRBV6-4|TRBJ2-1|-
TGTGCCAGCAAGAGCGGGGGGGCCGGTTACAATGAGCAGTTCTTC
CASKSGGAGYNEQFF
>TRBD1|TRBV5-6|TRBJ1-5|-
TGTGCCAGCAGCGCTGGACAGGCGTACGTTCAGCCCCAGCATTTT
CASSAGQAYVQPQHF
>TRBD1|TRBV19|TRBJ2-7|few
TGTGCCAGTAGTTCTCTCAGGGGGCCCTACGAGCAGTACTTC
CASSSLRGPYEQYF
>-|TRBV7-9|TRBJ1-2|few
TGTGCCAGCAGCTTACTGGGACGGTCTAGTGGCTACACCTTC
CASSLLGRSSGYTF
>TRBD2|TRBV27|TRBJ2-1|-
TGTGCCAGCAGTAGTAGCGGGAGGACTTACAATGAGCAGTTCTTC
CASSSSGRTYNEQFF
>TRBD1|TRBV4-2|TRBJ1-3|-
TGTGCCAGCAGCCACCGCTCAGGGGGGGCCTCTGGAAACACCATATATTTT
CASSHRSGGASGNTIYF
>-|TRBV9|TRBJ2-7|-
TGTGCCAGCAGCGTAGGGGGGCGTTCCTACGAGCAGTACTTC
CASSVGGRSYEQYF
>-|TRBV7-9|TRBJ1-5|-
TGTGCCAGCAGCCTAACCGGACAGTCCAATCAGCCCCAGCATTTT
CASSLTGQSNQPQHF
>-|TRBV4-1|TRBJ1-2|-
TGCGCCAGCAGCCCGTTAAGGGGGGGCGGAGTCCCGATCAACTATGGCTACACCTTC
CASSPLRGGGVPINYGYTF
>TRBD2|TRBV7-6|TRBJ2-2|-
TGTGCCAGCAGCGGCACCGGACTAGCGGGAGTTACCGGGGAGCTGTTTTTT
CASSGTGLAGVTGELFF
>-|TRBV7-9|TRBJ2-3|once
TGTGCCAGCAGCTTGGGCAGCACAGATACGCAGTATTTT
CASSLGSTDTQYF
>TRBD1|TRBV5-1|TRBJ2-1|-
TGCGCCAGCAGCGGGGGACAGGAGTACAATGAGCAGTTCTTC
CASSGGQEYNEQFF
>TRBD1|TRBV10-2|TRBJ1-6|-
TGCGCCAGCAGTGAGGACAGGGGCTCGGAAAATTCACCCCTCCACTTT
CASSEDRGSENSPLHF
>-|TRBV20-1|TRBJ2-7|-
TGCAGTGCAGACGGGTACTCCGGGCAGTACTTC
CSADGYSGQYF
>TRBD1|TRBV5-4|TRBJ1-6|few
TGTGCCAGCGGGTACAGGGGGCTTAGCTCCTATAATTCACCCCTCCACTTT
CASGYRGLSSYNSPLHF
>-|TRBV7-3|TRBJ1-1|-
TGTGCCAGCAGTCCAGGGGCTGGGAACACTGAAGCTTTCTTT
CASSPGAGNTEAFF
>-|TRBV4-3|TRBJ2-2|-
TGCGCCAGCAGCCAAGGGCAGGGGATTGGCGGGGAGCTGTTTTTT
CASSQGQGIGGELFF
>-|TRBV5-6|TRBJ2-5|-
TGTGCCAGCAGCTTGGGCCCCGAGACCCAGTACTTC
CASSLGPETQYF
>-|TRBV7-9|TRBJ1-5|-
TGTGCCAGCAGCTTACTTCCACTCGGCAATCAGCCCCAGCATTTT
CASSLLPLGNQPQHF
>TRBD2|TRBV6-1|TRBJ2-1|-
TGTGCCAGCAGTGAAGCTCTGGGACTATTTTCCTACAATGAGCAGTTCTTC
CASSEALGLFSYNEQFF
>-|TRBV5-4|TRBJ2-7|-
TGTGCCAGCAGCCCGGCGGGACAGATCGCCTACGAGCAGTACTTC
CASSPAGQIAYEQYF
>-|TRBV6-5|TRBJ2-3|-
TGTGCCAGCAGTCGCAGGTCGGGAAGCACAGATACGCAGTATTTT
CASSRRSGSTDTQYF
>TRBD2|TRBV27|TRBJ2-3|-
TGTGCCAGCAGTTTATACCCCAAACTAGCGGCAGAGGGGGATACGCAGTATTTT
CASSLYPKLAAEGDTQYF
>-|TRBV4-3|TRBJ1-4|-
TGCGCCAGCAGCCAAGACCCCGGGGCTGGCGAAAAACTGTTTTTT
CASSQDPGAGEKLFF
>-|TRBV27|TRBJ2-3|few
TGTGCCAGCAGTTTACAGCCGGGAGATACGCAGTATTTT
CASSLQPGDTQYF
>-|TRBV13|TRBJ2-2|many
TGTGCCAGCAGCTTAAACAGGAACCTAAGAACCGGGGAGCTGTTTTTT
CASSLNRNLRTGELFF
>-|TRBV20-1|TRBJ1-4|-
TGCAGTGCTAGTAATGAAAAACTGTTTTTT
CSASNEKLFF
>-|TRBV19|TRBJ1-5|few
TGTGCCAGTAGTACGGGGGGGCAGATAAATCAGCCCCAGCATTTT
CASSTGGQINQPQHF
>-|TRBV2|TRBJ1-5|-
TGTGCCAGCAGTGTGGAAGGTTTCAGGAATCAGCCCCAGCATTTT
CASSVEGFRNQPQHF
>-|TRBV9|TRBJ2-5|-
TGTGCCAGCAGCGGCACTTCCCTAGGGTCCCAGTACTTC
CASSGTSLGSQYF
>TRBD2|TRBV5-1|TRBJ2-5|-
TGCGCCAGCAGCTTGGGGGGACTAGCGGGGGGAGAAGAGACCCAGTACTTC
CASSLGGLAGGEETQYF
>-|TRBV5-6|TRBJ1-6|-
TGTGCCAGCAGCTTGGGACAGGCTTTTAATTCACCCCTCCACTTT
CASSLGQAFNSPLHF
>-|TRBV18|TRBJ1-5|-
TGTGCCAGCTCACCACCCGGAGGAGGGCAGCCCCAGCATTTT
CASSPPGGGQPQHF
>TRBD1|TRBV18|TRBJ1-4|-
TGTGCCAGCTCACCCGGACAGGACAATAATGAAAAACTGTTTTTT
CASSPGQDNNEKLFF
>TRBD2|TRBV7-2|TRBJ2-3|-
TGTGCCAGCAGCTTTTGGGAGGGAGGGGATACGCAGTATTTT
CASSFWEGGDTQYF
>TRBD2|TRBV19|TRBJ2-2|-
TGTGCCAGTAGTTCCCCGGGGGGGCGGACCGGGGAGCTGTTTTTT
CASSSPGGRTGELFF
>-|TRBV12-3/TRBV12-4|TRBJ2-5|-
TGTGCCAGCAGTTTAAACCGAGAACAGACCCAGTACTTC
CASSLNREQTQYF